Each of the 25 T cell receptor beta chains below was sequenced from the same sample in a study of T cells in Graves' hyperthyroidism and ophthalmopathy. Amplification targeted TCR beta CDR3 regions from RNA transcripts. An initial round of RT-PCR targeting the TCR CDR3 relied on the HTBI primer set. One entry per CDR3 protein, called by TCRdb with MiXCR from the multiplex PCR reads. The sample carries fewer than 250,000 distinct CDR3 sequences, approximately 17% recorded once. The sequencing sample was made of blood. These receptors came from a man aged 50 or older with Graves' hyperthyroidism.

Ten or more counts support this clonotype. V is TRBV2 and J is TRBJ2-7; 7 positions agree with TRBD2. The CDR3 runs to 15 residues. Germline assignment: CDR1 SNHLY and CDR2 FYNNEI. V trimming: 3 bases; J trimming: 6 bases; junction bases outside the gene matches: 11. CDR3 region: CASSDVMRESGEQYF. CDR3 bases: TGTGCCAGCAGTGACGTGATGCGGGAGTCGGGCGAGCAGTACTTC.

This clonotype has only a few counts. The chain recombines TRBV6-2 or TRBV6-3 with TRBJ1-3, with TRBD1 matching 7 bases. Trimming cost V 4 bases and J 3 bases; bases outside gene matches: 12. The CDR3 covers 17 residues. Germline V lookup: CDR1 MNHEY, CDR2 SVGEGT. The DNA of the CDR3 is TGTGCCAGCAGTTCCTACAGGGGATCGGTGGATGGAAACACCATATATTTT. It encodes CASSSYRGSVDGNTIYF.

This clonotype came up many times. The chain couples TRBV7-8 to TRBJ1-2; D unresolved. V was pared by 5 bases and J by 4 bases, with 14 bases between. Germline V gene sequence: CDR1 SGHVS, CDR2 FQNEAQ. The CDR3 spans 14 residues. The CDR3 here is CASSTDGAGYGYTF. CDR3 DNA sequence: TGTGCCAGCAGCACCGACGGAGCGGGCTATGGCTACACCTTC.

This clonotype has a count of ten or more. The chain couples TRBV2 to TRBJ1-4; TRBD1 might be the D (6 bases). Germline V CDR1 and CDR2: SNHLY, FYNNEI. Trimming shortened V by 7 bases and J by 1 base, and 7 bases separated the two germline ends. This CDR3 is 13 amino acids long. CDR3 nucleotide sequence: TGTGCCAGCATGGACAGAACTAATGAAAAACTGTTTTTT. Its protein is CASMDRTNEKLFF.

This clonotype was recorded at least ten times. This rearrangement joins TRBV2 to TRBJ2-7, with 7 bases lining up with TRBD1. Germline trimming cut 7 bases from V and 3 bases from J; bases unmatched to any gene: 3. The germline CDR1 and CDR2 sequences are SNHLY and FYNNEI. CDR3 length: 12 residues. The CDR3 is CASNDRDYEQYF. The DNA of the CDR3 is TGTGCCAGCAACGACAGGGACTACGAGCAGTACTTC.

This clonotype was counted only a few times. The CDR3 DNA sequence: TGTGCCAGCAGGGAGGACGGGACAGATACGCAGTATTTT. This encodes CASREDGTDTQYF. The J gene is TRBJ2-3, the V gene TRBV6-1; the D gene is possibly TRBD2 (5 bases). The CDR3 extends over 13 amino acids. Germline V lookup: CDR1 MNHNS, CDR2 SASEGT. The germline V and J ends were trimmed by 6 bases and 3 bases, with 10 bases remaining between them.

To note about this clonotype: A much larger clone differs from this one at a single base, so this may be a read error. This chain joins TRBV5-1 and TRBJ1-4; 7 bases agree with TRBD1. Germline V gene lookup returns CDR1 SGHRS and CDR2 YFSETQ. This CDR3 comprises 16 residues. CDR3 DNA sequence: TGCGCCAGCAGCTACGCCGGACAGGCAACTAATAAAAAACTGTTTTTT. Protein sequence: CASSYAGQATNKKLFF. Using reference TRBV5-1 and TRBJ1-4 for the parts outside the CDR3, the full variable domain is KAGVTQTPRYLIKTRGQQVTLSCSPISGHRSVSWYQQTPGQGLQFLFEYFSETQRNKGNFPGRFSGRQFSNSRSEMNVSTLELGDSALYLCASSYAGQATNKKLFFGSGTQLSVL.

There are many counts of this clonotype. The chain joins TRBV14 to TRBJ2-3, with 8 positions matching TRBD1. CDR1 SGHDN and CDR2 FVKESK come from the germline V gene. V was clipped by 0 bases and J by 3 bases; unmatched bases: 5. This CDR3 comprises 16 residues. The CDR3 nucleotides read TGTGCCAGCAGCCAAGACAGGGGGCTGCTGACAGATACGCAGTATTTT. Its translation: CASSQDRGLLTDTQYF.

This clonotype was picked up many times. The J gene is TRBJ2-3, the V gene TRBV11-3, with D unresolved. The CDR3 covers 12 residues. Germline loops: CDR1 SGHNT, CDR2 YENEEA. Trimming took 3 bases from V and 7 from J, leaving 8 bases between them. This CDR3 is CASSFSLNTQYF. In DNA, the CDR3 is TGTGCCAGCAGCTTTTCCTTGAATACGCAGTATTTT.

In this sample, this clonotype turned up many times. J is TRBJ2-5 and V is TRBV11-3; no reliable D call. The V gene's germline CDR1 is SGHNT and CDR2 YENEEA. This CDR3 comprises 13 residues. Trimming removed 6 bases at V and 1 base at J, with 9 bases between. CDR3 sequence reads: CASSPPVQETQYF. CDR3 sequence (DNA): TGTGCCAGCAGTCCACCGGTCCAAGAGACCCAGTACTTC.

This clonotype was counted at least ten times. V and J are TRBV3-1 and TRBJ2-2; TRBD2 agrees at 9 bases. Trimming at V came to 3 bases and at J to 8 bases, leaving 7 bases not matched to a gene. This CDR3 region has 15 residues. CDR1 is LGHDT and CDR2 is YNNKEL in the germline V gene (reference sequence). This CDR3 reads CASSHLHSGRGELFF. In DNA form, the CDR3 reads TGTGCCAGCAGCCACCTGCACAGCGGGAGGGGGGAGCTGTTTTTT.

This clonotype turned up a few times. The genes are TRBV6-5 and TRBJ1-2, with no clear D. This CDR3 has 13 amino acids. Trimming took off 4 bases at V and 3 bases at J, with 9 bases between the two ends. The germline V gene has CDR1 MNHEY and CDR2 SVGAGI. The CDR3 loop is CASSFDTYYGYTF. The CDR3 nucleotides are TGTGCCAGCAGTTTCGACACATACTATGGCTACACCTTC.

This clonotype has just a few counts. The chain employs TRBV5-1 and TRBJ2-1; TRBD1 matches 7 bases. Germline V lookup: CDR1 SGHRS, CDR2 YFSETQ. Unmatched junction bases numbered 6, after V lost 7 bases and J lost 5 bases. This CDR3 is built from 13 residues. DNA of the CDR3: TGCGCCAGCGGCAACAGGGGTGACAATGAGCAGTTCTTC. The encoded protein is CASGNRGDNEQFF.

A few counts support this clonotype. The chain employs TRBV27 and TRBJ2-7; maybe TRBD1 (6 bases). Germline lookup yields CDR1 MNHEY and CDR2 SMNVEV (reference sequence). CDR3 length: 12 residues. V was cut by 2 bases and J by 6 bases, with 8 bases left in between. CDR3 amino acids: CASSLQGGEQYF. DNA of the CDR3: TGTGCCAGCAGTTTACAAGGGGGCGAGCAGTACTTC.

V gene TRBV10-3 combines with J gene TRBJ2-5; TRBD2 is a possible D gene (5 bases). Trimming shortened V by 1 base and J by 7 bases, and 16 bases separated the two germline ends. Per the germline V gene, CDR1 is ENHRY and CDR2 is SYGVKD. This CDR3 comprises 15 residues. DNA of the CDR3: TGTGCCATCAGTGAGTTCGTGGGGAGCGACGGGACCCAGTACTTC. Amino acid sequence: CAISEFVGSDGTQYF.

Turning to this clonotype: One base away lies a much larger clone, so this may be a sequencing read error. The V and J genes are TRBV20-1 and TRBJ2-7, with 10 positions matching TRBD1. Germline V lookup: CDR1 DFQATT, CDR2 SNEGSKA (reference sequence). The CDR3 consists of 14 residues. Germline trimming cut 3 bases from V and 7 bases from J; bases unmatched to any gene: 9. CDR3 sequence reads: CSARGTGDYNEQYF. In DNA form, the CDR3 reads TGCAGTGCTAGGGGGACAGGGGACTACAATGAGCAGTACTTC.

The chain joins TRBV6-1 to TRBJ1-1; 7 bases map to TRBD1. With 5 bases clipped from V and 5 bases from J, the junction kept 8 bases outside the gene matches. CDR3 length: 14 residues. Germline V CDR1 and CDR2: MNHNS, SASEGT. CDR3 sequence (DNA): TGTGCCAGCAGTCAGATAGGGGGCTGGACTGAAGCTTTCTTT. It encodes CASSQIGGWTEAFF.

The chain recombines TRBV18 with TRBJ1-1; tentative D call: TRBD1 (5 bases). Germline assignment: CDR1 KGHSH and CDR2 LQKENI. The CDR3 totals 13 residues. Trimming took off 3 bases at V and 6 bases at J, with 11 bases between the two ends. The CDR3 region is CASSPVRAAEAFF. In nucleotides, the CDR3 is TGTGCCAGCTCACCTGTCAGGGCTGCTGAAGCTTTCTTT. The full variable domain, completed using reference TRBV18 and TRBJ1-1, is NAGVMQNPRHLVRRRGQEARLRCSPMKGHSHVYWYRQLPEEGLKFMVYLQKENIIDESGMPKERFSAEFPKEGPSILRIQQVVRGDSAAYFCASSPVRAAEAFFGQGTRLTVV.

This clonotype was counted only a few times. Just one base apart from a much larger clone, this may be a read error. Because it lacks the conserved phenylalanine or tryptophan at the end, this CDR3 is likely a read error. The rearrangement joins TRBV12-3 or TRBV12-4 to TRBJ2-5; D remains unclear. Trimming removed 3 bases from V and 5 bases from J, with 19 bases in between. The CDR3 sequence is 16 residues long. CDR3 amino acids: CASSLITFRDGETQYL. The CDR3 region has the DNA TGTGCCAGCAGTTTGATCACGTTCAGAGACGGGGAGACCCAGTACCTC.

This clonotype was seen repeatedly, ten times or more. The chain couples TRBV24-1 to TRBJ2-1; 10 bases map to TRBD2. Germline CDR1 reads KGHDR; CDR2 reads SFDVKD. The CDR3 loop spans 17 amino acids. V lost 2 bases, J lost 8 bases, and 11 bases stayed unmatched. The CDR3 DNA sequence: TGTGCCACCAGTGATTCCAGGCTAGCGGGGGCGCGGGATGAGCAGTTCTTC. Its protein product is CATSDSRLAGARDEQFF.

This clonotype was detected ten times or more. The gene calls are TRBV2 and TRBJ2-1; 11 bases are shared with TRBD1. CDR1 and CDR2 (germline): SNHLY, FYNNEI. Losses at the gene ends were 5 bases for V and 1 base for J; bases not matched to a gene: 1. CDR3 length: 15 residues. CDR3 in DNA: TGTGCCAGCAGTCGGGACAGGGGGTCCTACAATGAGCAGTTCTTC. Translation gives CASSRDRGSYNEQFF.

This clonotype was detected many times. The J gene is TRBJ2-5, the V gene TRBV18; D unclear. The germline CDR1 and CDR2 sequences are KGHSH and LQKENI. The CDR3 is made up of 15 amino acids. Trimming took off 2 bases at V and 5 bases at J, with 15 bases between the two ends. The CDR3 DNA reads TGTGCCAGCTCACCAGGGTCCGGGTCCCGGGAGACCCAGTACTTC. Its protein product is CASSPGSGSRETQYF.

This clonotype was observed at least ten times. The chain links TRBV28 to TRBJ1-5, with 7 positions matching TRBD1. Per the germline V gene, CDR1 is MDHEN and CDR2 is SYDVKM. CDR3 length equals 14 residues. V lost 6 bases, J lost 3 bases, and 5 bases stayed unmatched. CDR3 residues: CASSPGTVNQPQHF. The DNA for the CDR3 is TGTGCCAGCAGCCCCGGGACAGTCAATCAGCCCCAGCATTTT.

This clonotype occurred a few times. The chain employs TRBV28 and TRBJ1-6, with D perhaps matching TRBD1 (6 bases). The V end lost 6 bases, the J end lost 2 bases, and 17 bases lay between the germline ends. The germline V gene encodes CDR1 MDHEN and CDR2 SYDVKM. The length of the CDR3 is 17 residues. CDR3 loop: CASSYGDMVTYNSPLHF. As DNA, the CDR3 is TGTGCCAGCAGCTACGGGGACATGGTGACCTATAATTCACCCCTCCACTTT.

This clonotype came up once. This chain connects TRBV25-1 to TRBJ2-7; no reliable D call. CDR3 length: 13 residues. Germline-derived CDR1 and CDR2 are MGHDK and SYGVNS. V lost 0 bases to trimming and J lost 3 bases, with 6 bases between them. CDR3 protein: CASSEYVGYEQYF. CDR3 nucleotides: TGTGCCAGCAGTGAATATGTGGGCTACGAGCAGTACTTC.